This TCR beta chain was found in a study of blood T cell repertoires in COVID-19. The wider study: PBMCs, B-cell-depleted T cells, or T cells were the source of the cDNA or gDNA that made up the material.

As processed by the authors: Using reference gene primer amplification, nucleated cell counts were estimated. Generated by immunoSEQ multiplex PCR, the TCRdb table keeps only in-frame clones and is missing some. Clonal size and the V and J genes are those of that table, whereas D and trimming came from the DNA. Here the sample spans around 95,000 clones, just over 85% being singletons. The sample comprised peripheral blood. The sequence derives from a human donor in a cohort sampled during active COVID-19.

The CDR3 is CASSLGTGGEQYF. The CDR3 nucleotides are TGTGCCAGCAGTCTCGGGACAGGGGGCGAGCAGTACTTC. J is TRBJ2-7 and V is TRBV12-3 or TRBV12-4; 11 nucleotides align to TRBD1. V lost 5 bases, J lost 6 bases, and 3 bases stayed unmatched. The CDR3 has 13 amino acids.